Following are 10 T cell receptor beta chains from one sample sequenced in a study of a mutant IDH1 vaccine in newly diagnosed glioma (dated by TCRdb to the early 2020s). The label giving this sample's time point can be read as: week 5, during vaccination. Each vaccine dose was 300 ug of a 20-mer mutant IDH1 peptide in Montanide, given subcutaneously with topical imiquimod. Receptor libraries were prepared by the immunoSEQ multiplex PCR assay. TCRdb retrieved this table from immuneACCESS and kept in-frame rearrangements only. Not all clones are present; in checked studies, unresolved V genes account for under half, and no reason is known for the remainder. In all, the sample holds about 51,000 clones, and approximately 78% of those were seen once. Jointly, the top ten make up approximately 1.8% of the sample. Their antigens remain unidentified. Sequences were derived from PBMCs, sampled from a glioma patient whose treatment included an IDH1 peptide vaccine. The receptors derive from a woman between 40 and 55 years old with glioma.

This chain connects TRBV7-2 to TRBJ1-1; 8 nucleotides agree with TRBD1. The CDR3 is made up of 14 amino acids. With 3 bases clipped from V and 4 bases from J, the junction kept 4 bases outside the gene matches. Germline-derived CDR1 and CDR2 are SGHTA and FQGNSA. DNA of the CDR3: TGTGCCAGCAGCTTCAGGGGGCGAGGCACTGAAGCTTTCTTT. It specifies CASSFRGRGTEAFF.

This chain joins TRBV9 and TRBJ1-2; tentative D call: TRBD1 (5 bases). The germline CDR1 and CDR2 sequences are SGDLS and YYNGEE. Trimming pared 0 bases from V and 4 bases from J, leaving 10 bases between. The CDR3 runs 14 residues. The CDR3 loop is CASSVGGTGYGYTF. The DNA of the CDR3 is TGTGCCAGCAGCGTAGGGGGGACGGGCTATGGCTACACCTTC.

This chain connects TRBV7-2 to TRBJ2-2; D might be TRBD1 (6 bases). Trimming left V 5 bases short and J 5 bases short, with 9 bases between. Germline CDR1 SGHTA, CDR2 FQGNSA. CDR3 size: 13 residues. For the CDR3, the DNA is TGTGCCAGCAGCAACACAGGGACCGGGGAGCTGTTTTTT. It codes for CASSNTGTGELFF. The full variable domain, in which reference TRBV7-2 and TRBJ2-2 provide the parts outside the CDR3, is GAGVSQSPSNKVTEKGKDVELRCDPISGHTALYWYRQSLGQGLEFLIYFQGNSAPDKSGLPSDRFSAERTGGSVSTLTIQRTQQEDSAVYLCASSNTGTGELFFGEGSRLTVL.

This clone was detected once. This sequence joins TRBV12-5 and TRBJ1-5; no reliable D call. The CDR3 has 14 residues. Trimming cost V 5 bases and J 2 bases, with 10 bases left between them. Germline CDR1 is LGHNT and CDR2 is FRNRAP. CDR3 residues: CASGPDFRNQPQHF. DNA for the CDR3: TGTGCTAGTGGTCCGGACTTTCGCAATCAGCCCCAGCATTTT. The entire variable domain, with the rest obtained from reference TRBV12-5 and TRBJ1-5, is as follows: DARVTQTPRHKVTEMGQEVTMRCQPILGHNTVFWYRQTMMQGLELLAYFRNRAPLDDSGMPKDRFSAEMPDATLATLKIQPSEPRDSAVYFCASGPDFRNQPQHFGDGTRLSIL.

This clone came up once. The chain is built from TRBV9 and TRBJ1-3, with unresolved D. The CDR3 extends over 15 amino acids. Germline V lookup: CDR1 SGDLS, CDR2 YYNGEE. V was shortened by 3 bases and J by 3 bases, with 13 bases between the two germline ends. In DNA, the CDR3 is TGTGCCAGCAGCGAGGAGACACGAGATGGAAACACCATATATTTT. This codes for CASSEETRDGNTIYF. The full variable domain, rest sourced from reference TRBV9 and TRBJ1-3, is DSGVTQTPKHLITATGQRVTLRCSPRSGDLSVYWYQQSLDQGLQFLIQYYNGEERAKGNILERFSAQQFPDLHSELNLSSLELGDSALYFCASSEETRDGNTIYFGEGSWLTVV.

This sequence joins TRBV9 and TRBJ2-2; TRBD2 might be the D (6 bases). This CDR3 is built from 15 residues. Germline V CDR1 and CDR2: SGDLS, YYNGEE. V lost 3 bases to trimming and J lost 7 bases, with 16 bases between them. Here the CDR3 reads CASSARGSGGGELFF. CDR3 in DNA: TGTGCCAGCAGCGCCCGGGGGTCCGGGGGCGGGGAGCTGTTTTTT.

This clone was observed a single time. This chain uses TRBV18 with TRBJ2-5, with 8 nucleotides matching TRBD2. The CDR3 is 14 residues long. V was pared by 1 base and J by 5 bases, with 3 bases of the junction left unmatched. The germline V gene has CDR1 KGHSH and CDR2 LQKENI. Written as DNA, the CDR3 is TGTGCCAGCTCACCACAGGGACTAGAGGAGACCCAGTACTTC. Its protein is CASSPQGLEETQYF.

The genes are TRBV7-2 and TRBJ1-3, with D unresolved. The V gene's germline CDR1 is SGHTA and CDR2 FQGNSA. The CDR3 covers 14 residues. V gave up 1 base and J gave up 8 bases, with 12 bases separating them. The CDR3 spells CASSLVGQRDTIYF. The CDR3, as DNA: TGTGCCAGCAGCTTAGTAGGGCAGAGGGACACCATATATTTT.

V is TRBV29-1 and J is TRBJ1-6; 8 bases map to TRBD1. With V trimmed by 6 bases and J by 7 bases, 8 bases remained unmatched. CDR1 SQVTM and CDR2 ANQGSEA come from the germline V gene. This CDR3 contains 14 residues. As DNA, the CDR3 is TGCAGCGTCCCGGACAGGGTCGGAAATTCACCCCTCCACTTT. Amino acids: CSVPDRVGNSPLHF.

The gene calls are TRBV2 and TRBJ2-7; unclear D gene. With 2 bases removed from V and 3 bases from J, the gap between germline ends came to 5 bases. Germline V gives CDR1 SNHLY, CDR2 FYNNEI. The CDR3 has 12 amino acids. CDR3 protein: CASSEQSYEQYF. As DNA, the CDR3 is TGTGCCAGCAGTGAACAAAGCTACGAGCAGTACTTC.